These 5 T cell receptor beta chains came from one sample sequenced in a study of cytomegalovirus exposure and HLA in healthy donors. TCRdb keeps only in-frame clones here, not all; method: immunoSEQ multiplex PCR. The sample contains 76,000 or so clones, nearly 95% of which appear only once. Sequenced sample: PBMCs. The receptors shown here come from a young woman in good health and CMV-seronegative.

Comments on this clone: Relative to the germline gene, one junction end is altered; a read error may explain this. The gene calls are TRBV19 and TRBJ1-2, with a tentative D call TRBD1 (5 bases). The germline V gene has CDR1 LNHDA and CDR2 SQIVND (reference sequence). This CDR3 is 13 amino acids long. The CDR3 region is CASSIPGNYGYTF. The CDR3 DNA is TGTGCCAGTAGTATCCCAGGGAACTACGGCTACACCTTC.

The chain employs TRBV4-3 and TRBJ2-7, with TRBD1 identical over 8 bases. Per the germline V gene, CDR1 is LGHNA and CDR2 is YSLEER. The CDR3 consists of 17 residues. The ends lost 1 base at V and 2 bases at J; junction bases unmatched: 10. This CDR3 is CASSQGPGTGPTYEQYF. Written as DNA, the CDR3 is TGCGCCAGCAGCCAAGGTCCCGGGACAGGACCAACCTACGAGCAGTACTTC.

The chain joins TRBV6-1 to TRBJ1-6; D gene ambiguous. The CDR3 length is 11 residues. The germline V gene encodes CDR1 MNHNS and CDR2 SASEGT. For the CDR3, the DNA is TGTGCACGGGGAGATAATTCACCCCTCCACTTT. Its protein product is CARGDNSPLHF.

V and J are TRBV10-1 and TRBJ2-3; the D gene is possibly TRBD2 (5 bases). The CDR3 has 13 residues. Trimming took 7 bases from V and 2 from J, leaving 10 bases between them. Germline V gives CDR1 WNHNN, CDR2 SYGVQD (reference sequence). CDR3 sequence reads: CASKRADTDTQYF. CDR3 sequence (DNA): TGCGCCAGCAAGAGGGCAGACACAGATACGCAGTATTTT.

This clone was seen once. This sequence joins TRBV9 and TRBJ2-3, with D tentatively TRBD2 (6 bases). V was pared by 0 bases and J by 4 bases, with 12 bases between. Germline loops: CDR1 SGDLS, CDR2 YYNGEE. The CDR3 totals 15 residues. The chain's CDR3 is CASSVGTSSADTQYF. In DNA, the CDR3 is TGTGCCAGCAGCGTAGGAACTAGCAGTGCAGATACGCAGTATTTT.